This T cell receptor beta chain was found in a study of T cell responses to AZD1222 COVID-19 vaccine. Notes on the study in general: Reports indicate that nearly half of spike-specific TCRs are directed at unmutated variant regions. Baseline seropositivity occurred in only 5 to 7 AZD1222 recipients.

The CDR3 consists of 16 residues. V shed 5 bases and J shed 4 bases, with 20 bases lying between them. Germline V gene sequence: CDR1 SGHTA, CDR2 FQGNSA. Generated by immunoSEQ multiplex PCR, the TCRdb table keeps only in-frame clones and is missing some. The sample includes 150,000 to 170,000 clones, 88% of them seen just once. Details on this clone: What it binds is not known.

This chain uses TRBV7-2 with TRBJ1-2; D might be TRBD1 (5 bases). The TCR sequence derives from an adult in good health. The source material was peripheral blood, sampled on day 0 of AZD1222 vaccination. The CDR3 region has the DNA TGTGCCAGCAGCCCCAGAACAGGATTTGGGGCCTATGGCTACACCTTC. Residues: CASSPRTGFGAYGYTF.